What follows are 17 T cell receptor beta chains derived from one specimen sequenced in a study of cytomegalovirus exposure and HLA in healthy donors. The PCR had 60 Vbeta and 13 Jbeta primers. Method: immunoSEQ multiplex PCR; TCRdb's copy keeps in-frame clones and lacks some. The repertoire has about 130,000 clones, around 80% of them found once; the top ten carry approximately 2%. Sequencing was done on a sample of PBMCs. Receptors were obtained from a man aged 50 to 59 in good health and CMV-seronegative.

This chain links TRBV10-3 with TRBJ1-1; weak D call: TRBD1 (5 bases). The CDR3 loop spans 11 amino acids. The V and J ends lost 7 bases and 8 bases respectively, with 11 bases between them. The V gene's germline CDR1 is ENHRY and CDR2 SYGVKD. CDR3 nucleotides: TGTGCCATCACTGGGGGGACGGAAGCTTTCTTT. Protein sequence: CAITGGTEAFF.

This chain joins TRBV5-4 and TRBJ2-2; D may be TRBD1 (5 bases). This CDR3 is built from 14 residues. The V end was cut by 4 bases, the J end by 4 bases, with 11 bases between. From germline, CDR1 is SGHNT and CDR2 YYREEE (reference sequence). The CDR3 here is CASSVGTGTGELFF. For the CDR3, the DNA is TGTGCCAGCAGCGTCGGTACAGGCACCGGGGAGCTGTTTTTT.

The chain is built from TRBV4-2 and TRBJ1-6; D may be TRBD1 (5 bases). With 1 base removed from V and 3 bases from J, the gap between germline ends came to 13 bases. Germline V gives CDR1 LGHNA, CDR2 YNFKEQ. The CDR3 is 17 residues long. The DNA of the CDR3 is TGTGCCAGCAGCCAAGGGGGGGTAAGGGGCTATAATTCACCCCTCCACTTT. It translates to CASSQGGVRGYNSPLHF.

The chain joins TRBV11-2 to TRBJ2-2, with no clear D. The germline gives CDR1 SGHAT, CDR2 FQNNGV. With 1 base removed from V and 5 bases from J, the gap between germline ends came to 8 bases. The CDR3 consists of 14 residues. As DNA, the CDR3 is TGTGCCAGCAGCTTAGTCGTGCGGACCGGGGAGCTGTTTTTT. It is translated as CASSLVVRTGELFF.

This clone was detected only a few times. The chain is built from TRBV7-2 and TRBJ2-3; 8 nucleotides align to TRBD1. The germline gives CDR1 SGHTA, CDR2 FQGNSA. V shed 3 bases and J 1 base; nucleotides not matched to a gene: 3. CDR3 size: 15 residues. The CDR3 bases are TGTGCCAGCAGCTTCAGGGGGCCGGGCACAGATACGCAGTATTTT. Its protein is CASSFRGPGTDTQYF.

The CDR3 DNA is TGTGCCAGCAGCTTACTAAGGGGGACGGCTGGTCAGTACTTC. As protein: CASSLLRGTAGQYF. The J gene is TRBJ2-7, the V gene TRBV7-2; a possible D gene is TRBD1 (6 bases). The CDR3 has 14 amino acids. CDR1 is SGHTA and CDR2 is FQGNSA in the germline V gene. The V gene lost 2 bases and the J gene lost 10 bases, with 18 bases spanning the gap.

The CDR3 DNA is TGTGCCAGCAGTGTGACAGGTGAAGGAGAGCAGTACGTC. Protein: CASSVTGEGEQYV. The rearrangement uses TRBV2 and TRBJ2-7; TRBD1 is a possible D gene (6 bases). Germline V lookup: CDR1 SNHLY, CDR2 FYNNEI. Trimming left V 4 bases short and J 7 bases short, with 14 bases between. The CDR3 length is 13 residues.

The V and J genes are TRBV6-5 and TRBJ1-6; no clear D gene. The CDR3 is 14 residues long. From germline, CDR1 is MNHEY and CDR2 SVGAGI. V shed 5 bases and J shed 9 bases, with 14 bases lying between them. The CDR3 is CASSGAPAGSPLHF. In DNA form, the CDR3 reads TGTGCCAGCAGTGGCGCACCCGCGGGTTCACCCCTCCACTTT.

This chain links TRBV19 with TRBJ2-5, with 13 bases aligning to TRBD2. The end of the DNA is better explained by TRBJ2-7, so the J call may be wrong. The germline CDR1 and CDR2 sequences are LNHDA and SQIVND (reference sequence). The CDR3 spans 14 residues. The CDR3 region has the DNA TGTGCCAGTTCGACTAGCGGGGGGTCCTACGAGCAGTACTTC. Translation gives CASSTSGGSYEQYF.

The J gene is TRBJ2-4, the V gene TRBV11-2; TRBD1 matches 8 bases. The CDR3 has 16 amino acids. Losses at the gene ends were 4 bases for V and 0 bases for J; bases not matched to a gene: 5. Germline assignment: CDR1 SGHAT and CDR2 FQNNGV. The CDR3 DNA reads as TGTGCCAGCAGCTCATACAGGGGGACAGCCAAAAACATTCAGTACTTC. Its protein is CASSSYRGTAKNIQYF.

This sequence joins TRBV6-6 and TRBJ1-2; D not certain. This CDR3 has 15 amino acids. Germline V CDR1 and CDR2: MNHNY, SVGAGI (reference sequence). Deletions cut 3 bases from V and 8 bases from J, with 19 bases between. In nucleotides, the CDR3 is TGTGCCAGCAGTTATCGGCGTGGCGGGGATGGGGGCTACACCTTC. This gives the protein CASSYRRGGDGGYTF.

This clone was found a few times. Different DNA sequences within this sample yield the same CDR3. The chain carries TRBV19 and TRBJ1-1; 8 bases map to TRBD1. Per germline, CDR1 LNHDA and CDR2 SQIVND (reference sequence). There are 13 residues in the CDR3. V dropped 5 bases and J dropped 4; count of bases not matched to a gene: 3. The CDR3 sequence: CASSGTGGTEAFF. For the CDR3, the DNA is TGTGCCAGTAGTGGCACAGGGGGCACTGAAGCTTTCTTT. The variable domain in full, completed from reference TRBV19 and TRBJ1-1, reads DGGITQSPKYLFRKEGQNVTLSCEQNLNHDAMYWYRQDPGQGLRLIYYSQIVNDFQKGDIAEGYSVSREKKESFPLTVTSAQKNPTAFYLCASSGTGGTEAFFGQGTRLTVV.

CDR3 in amino acids: CASSWPLAGVQETQYF. The DNA of the CDR3 is TGTGCCAGCAGCTGGCCCTTAGCGGGGGTCCAAGAGACCCAGTACTTC. V and J are TRBV7-8 and TRBJ2-5; 9 bases are a match to TRBD2. The J segment lost 1 base and the V segment lost 4 bases, leaving 7 bases of the junction unmatched. The germline gives CDR1 SGHVS, CDR2 FQNEAQ. The CDR3 is made up of 16 amino acids. Drawing the rest from reference TRBV7-8 and TRBJ2-5, the complete variable domain is GAGVSQSPRYKVAKRGQDVALRCDPISGHVSLFWYQQALGQGPEFLTYFQNEAQLDKSGLPSDRFFAERPEGSVSTLKIQRTQQEDSAVYLCASSWPLAGVQETQYFGPGTRLLVL.

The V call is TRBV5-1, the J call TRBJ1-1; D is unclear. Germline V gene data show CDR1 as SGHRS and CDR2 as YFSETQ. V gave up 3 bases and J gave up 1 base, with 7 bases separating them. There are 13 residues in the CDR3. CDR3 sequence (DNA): TGCGCCAGCAGCTATACAACGAACACTGAAGCTTTCTTT. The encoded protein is CASSYTTNTEAFF.

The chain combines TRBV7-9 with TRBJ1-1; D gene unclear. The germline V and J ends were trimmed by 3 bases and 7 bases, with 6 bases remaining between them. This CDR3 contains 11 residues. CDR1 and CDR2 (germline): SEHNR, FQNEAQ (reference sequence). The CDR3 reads CASSFGGEAFF. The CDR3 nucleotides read TGTGCCAGCAGCTTTGGAGGTGAAGCTTTCTTT.

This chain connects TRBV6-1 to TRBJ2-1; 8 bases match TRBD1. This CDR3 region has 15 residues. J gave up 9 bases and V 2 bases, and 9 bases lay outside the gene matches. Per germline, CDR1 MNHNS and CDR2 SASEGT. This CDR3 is CASSEILQGAFEQFF. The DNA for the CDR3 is TGTGCCAGCAGTGAAATCCTTCAGGGGGCCTTTGAGCAGTTCTTC.

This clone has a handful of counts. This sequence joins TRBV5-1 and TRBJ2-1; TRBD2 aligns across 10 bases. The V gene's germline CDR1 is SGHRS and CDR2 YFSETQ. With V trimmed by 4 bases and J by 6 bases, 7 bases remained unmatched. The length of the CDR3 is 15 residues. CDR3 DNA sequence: TGCGCCAGCAGCGTCCAAGCGGGGGGGCTCAATGAGCAGTTCTTC. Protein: CASSVQAGGLNEQFF.